Listed here are 27 T cell receptor beta chains from one sample, sequenced in a study of CDR3 diversity in severe acne. TCRdb reprocessed the PCR reads with MiXCR, giving one entry per CDR3 protein. The repertoire holds approximately 77,000 distinct CDR3 sequences, with less than 65% as singletons. The sample taken for sequencing was blood. The receptors stem from a male donor with severe acne vulgaris.

Comments on this clonotype: Given a much more abundant clone one base away, this may be a read error. The chain joins TRBV7-9 to TRBJ2-2; 10 bases agree with TRBD2. Germline values: CDR1 SEHNR, CDR2 FQNEAQ (reference sequence). The CDR3 runs to 15 residues. The CDR3 DNA is TGTGCCAGCAGCCTGACTAGCGGGTACACCGGGGAGCGGTTTTTT. Encoded protein: CASSLTSGYTGERFF.

The chain links TRBV27 to TRBJ2-3; D unclear. V dropped 5 bases and J dropped 2 bases, with 8 bases sitting between them. This CDR3 comprises 13 residues. CDR1 is MNHEY and CDR2 is SMNVEV in the germline V gene (reference sequence). CDR3 residues: CASSIHNTDTQYF. The CDR3 DNA is TGTGCCAGCAGTATACACAACACAGATACGCAGTATTTT.

The chain combines TRBV15 with TRBJ1-1, with D hard to call. Germline values: CDR1 LNHNV, CDR2 YYDKDF (reference sequence). This CDR3 is built from 14 residues. V was clipped by 0 bases and J by 6 bases, with 11 bases between them. The CDR3 nucleotides are TGTGCCACCAGCAGAGATCTGAGACGGGCTGAAGCTTTCTTT. It encodes CATSRDLRRAEAFF. Together with reference TRBV15 and TRBJ1-1, the CDR3 gives the full variable domain: DAMVIQNPRYQVTQFGKPVTLSCSQTLNHNVMYWYQQKSSQAPKLLFHYYDKDFNNEADTPDNFQSRRPNTSFCFLDIRSPGLGDTAMYLCATSRDLRRAEAFFGQGTRLTVV.

V usage is TRBV7-6 and J usage is TRBJ2-5; 8 bases match TRBD1. J was trimmed by 5 bases and V by 1 base; bases with no gene match: 9. CDR1 SGHVS and CDR2 FNYEAQ come from the germline V gene. This CDR3 spans 16 amino acids. The CDR3 nucleotides read TGTGCCAGCAGCTTAGGTTTCAGGGGGCTCGGGGAGACCCAGTACTTC. Residues: CASSLGFRGLGETQYF.

This clonotype occurred a few times. The V and J genes are TRBV3-1 and TRBJ2-7; the match to TRBD1 covers 8 bases. Losses at the gene ends were 6 bases for V and 6 bases for J; bases not matched to a gene: 7. CDR3 size: 13 residues. Germline V gene data show CDR1 as LGHDT and CDR2 as YNNKEL (reference sequence). CDR3 protein: CASSLDRDREQYF. The CDR3 DNA is TGTGCCAGCAGTTTGGACAGGGACCGCGAGCAGTACTTC.

This clonotype occurred a few times. The chain has TRBV5-1 and TRBJ1-4, with 7 nucleotides matching TRBD1. The length of the CDR3 is 15 residues. Trimming took 3 bases from V and 7 from J; bases not matched to a gene: 9. Germline V gene data show CDR1 as SGHRS and CDR2 as YFSETQ. CDR3 sequence: CASSSGDRVFEKLFF. As DNA, the CDR3 is TGCGCCAGCAGCTCCGGAGACAGGGTTTTTGAAAAACTGTTTTTT.

The gene calls are TRBV6-4 and TRBJ2-1, with TRBD2 matching over 7 bases. V lost 4 bases and J lost 7; bases outside the gene matches: 10. Looked up from germline, CDR1 is MRHNA and CDR2 is SNTAGT. This CDR3 is built from 15 residues. The CDR3 spells CASSGGAGAGNEQFF. The CDR3 bases are TGTGCCAGCAGTGGTGGCGCGGGAGCTGGTAATGAGCAGTTCTTC.

This clonotype was recorded at least ten times. The chain couples TRBV3-1 to TRBJ1-1; D ambiguous. This CDR3 has 13 amino acids. CDR1 and CDR2 (germline): LGHDT, YNNKEL (reference sequence). The germline V and J ends were trimmed by 4 bases and 0 bases, with 6 bases remaining between them. The CDR3 protein is CASSPYMNTEAFF. For the CDR3, the DNA is TGTGCCAGCAGCCCCTACATGAACACTGAAGCTTTCTTT.

Concerning this clonotype: The junction departs from germline at one end; a sequencing error may be responsible. The chain has TRBV10-3 and TRBJ1-1; the D gene is possibly TRBD1 (6 bases). Looked up from germline, CDR1 is ENHRY and CDR2 is SYGVKD. This CDR3 has 14 residues. The CDR3 DNA sequence: TGTGCCAGCAGTTACCTCGGGGGCGGGACTGGAGCTTTCTTT. It specifies CASSYLGGGTGAFF.

This clonotype was seen ten or more times. This chain connects TRBV27 to TRBJ1-2; D gene unclear. Germline loops: CDR1 MNHEY, CDR2 SMNVEV (reference sequence). The V end was cut by 6 bases, the J end by 4 bases, with 15 bases between. The CDR3 totals 14 residues. CDR3 DNA sequence: TGTGCCAGCAGATCGGCAGGACTGGGCTATGGCTACACCTTC. It is translated as CASRSAGLGYGYTF.

This clonotype was recorded many times. The chain is built from TRBV12-3 or TRBV12-4 and TRBJ1-6, with D tentatively TRBD1 (6 bases). The V gene lost 7 bases and the J gene lost 10 bases, with 14 bases spanning the gap. The CDR3 loop spans 13 amino acids. The CDR3 is CASTDGGHSPLHF. In nucleotides, the CDR3 is TGTGCCAGCACCGACGGGGGGCACTCACCCCTCCACTTT.

The chain combines TRBV27 with TRBJ1-5; perhaps TRBD1 as D (5 bases). CDR3 length: 15 amino acids. Germline CDR1 MNHEY, CDR2 SMNVEV (reference sequence). The germline V and J ends were trimmed by 5 bases and 4 bases, with 15 bases remaining between them. Here the CDR3 DNA reads TGTGCCAGCAGTCCAAACCGGGGCCTTAATCAGCCCCAGCATTTT. Residues: CASSPNRGLNQPQHF.

At least ten counts were recorded for this clonotype. V gene TRBV7-6 combines with J gene TRBJ1-1; the D is unclear. V lost 10 bases, J lost 1 base, and 16 bases lay in between. The CDR3 has 14 amino acids. CDR1 is SGHVS and CDR2 is FNYEAQ in the germline V gene. CDR3 residues: CATRILHGNTEAFF. The CDR3 region has the DNA TGTGCCACAAGAATTTTACACGGGAACACTGAAGCTTTCTTT. The variable domain in full, completed from reference TRBV7-6 and TRBJ1-1, reads GAGVSQSPRYKVTKRGQDVALRCDPISGHVSLYWYRQALGQGPEFLTYFNYEAQQDKSGLPNDRFSAERPEGSISTLTIQRTEQRDSAMYRCATRILHGNTEAFFGQGTRLTVV.

V usage is TRBV24-1 and J usage is TRBJ2-7, with D perhaps matching TRBD2 (6 bases). The V end lost 7 bases, the J end lost 3 bases, and 24 bases lay between the germline ends. The CDR3 has 17 amino acids. Germline-derived CDR1 and CDR2 are KGHDR and SFDVKD. The chain's CDR3 is CATSGWEPASENYEQYF. As DNA, the CDR3 is TGTGCCACCAGCGGATGGGAGCCGGCTAGCGAGAACTACGAGCAGTACTTC.

The chain carries TRBV20-1 and TRBJ2-7; 11 positions match TRBD1. The CDR3 extends over 14 amino acids. The V gene end was trimmed by 3 bases and the J gene end by 6 bases; junction bases not matched to a gene: 7. The V gene's germline CDR1 is DFQATT and CDR2 SNEGSKA (reference sequence). This CDR3 reads CSASSGGQGAEQYF. The CDR3 DNA reads as TGCAGTGCTAGTTCTGGCGGACAGGGGGCCGAGCAGTACTTC.

The chain links TRBV28 to TRBJ2-5, with unresolved D. V was pared by 6 bases and J by 5 bases, with 13 bases between. Germline V gene lookup returns CDR1 MDHEN and CDR2 SYDVKM. This CDR3 is built from 13 residues. CDR3: CASSHKGWETQYF. Written as DNA, the CDR3 is TGTGCCAGCAGCCACAAAGGGTGGGAGACCCAGTACTTC.

This clonotype was seen many times. V usage is TRBV5-1 and J usage is TRBJ2-7, with TRBD1 matching over 7 bases. This CDR3 comprises 16 residues. V lost 4 bases, J lost 2 bases, and 12 bases stayed unmatched. Germline values: CDR1 SGHRS, CDR2 YFSETQ. Here the CDR3 DNA reads TGCGCCAGCAGCGGGCCGGGGACAGAAAACCCCTACGAGCAGTACTTC. Translated: CASSGPGTENPYEQYF.

The chain employs TRBV20-1 and TRBJ2-3; D could derive from TRBD1 or TRBD2 (7 bases each). Trimming stripped 0 bases from V and 8 bases from J, with 18 bases between. This CDR3 comprises 15 residues. In germline, CDR1 is DFQATT, CDR2 SNEGSKA (reference sequence). The CDR3 nucleotides read TGCAGTGCTAGAGACTGGACTAGGGGGCTTGGTACGCAGTATTTT. Protein product: CSARDWTRGLGTQYF.

The sample holds many counts of this clonotype. The rearrangement links TRBV20-1 to TRBJ2-2; possible D gene TRBD1, 6 bases. This CDR3 has 16 residues. V gave up 5 bases and J gave up 5 bases, with 21 bases separating them. CDR1 and CDR2 from the germline V gene are DFQATT and SNEGSKA (reference sequence). In nucleotides, the CDR3 is TGCAGTGCTCGCCACAAGATGACAGGAGAAACCGGGGAGCTGTTTTTT. It encodes CSARHKMTGETGELFF.

The rearrangement links TRBV7-9 to TRBJ1-3; TRBD1 aligns across 7 bases. The DNA end lines up better with TRBJ2-3; the J call may be wrong. Germline values: CDR1 SEHNR, CDR2 FQNEAQ (reference sequence). This CDR3 is built from 13 residues. The CDR3 loop is CASSFYRGHTQYF. CDR3 in DNA: TGTGCCAGCAGCTTCTACAGGGGACATACGCAGTATTTT.

As concerns this clonotype: This may come from a read error, since a much larger clone is one base off. V is TRBV7-8 and J is TRBJ2-1, with 7 bases identical to TRBD1. Trimming removed 4 bases from V and 6 bases from J; junction bases left unmatched: 15. The CDR3 runs to 17 residues. Germline V gene lookup returns CDR1 SGHVS and CDR2 FQNEAQ. The CDR3 here is CASSSMGAFRTGNEQFF. CDR3 nucleotides: TGTGCCAGCAGCTCAATGGGCGCTTTTCGGACAGGCAATGAGCAGTTCTTC. Looking up the rest from reference TRBV7-8 and TRBJ2-1 gives the full variable domain: GAGVSQSPRYKVAKRGQDVALRCDPISGHVSLFWYQQALGQGPEFLTYFQNEAQLDKSGLPSDRFFAERPEGSVSTLKIQRTQQEDSAVYLCASSSMGAFRTGNEQFFGPGTRLTVL.

The V call is TRBV20-1, the J call TRBJ2-5; weak D call: TRBD2 (5 bases). V was clipped by 3 bases and J by 1 base, with 9 bases between them. Germline lookup yields CDR1 DFQATT and CDR2 SNEGSKA (reference sequence). This CDR3 has 13 residues. The CDR3 is CSASYGVQETQYF. The CDR3 DNA sequence: TGCAGTGCTAGTTACGGGGTCCAAGAGACCCAGTACTTC.

Notes on this clonotype: At one end, the junction sequence differs from germline, possibly due to a read error. The chain joins TRBV7-9 to TRBJ2-2; D not certain. Germline V gives CDR1 SEHNR, CDR2 FQNEAQ (reference sequence). This CDR3 has 14 amino acids. CDR3 DNA: TGTGCTAGCAGCGAAGACACCGTCACCGGGGAGCTGTTTTTT. Residues: CASSEDTVTGELFF. The complete variable domain, with remaining parts taken from reference TRBV7-9 and TRBJ2-2, reads DTGVSQNPRHKITKRGQNVTFRCDPISEHNRLYWYRQTLGQGPEFLTYFQNEAQLEKSRLLSDRFSAERPKGSFSTLEIQRTEQGDSAMYLCASSEDTVTGELFFGEGSRLTVL.

This clonotype was seen a handful of times. The genes are TRBV12-3 or TRBV12-4 and TRBJ1-5; the D is unclear. The CDR3 is made up of 19 amino acids. The ends were cut back, 7 bases at V and 2 bases at J, with 27 bases in the middle. For the CDR3, the DNA is TGTGCCAGCATCAAGCCTGGGATTGCGGCGTTTGGATGCAATCAGCCCCAGCATTTT. This codes for CASIKPGIAAFGCNQPQHF.

This clonotype was seen more than once but under ten times. The rearrangement uses TRBV12-3 or TRBV12-4 and TRBJ2-1; D perhaps matches TRBD2 (6 bases). CDR3 length equals 16 residues. V was trimmed by 4 bases and J by 3 bases, leaving 16 bases between them. The CDR3 loop reads CASSSPFPTSYNEQFF. The CDR3 DNA reads as TGTGCCAGCAGTTCCCCCTTCCCGACTAGCTACAATGAGCAGTTCTTC.

J is TRBJ1-1 and V is TRBV7-9, with D perhaps matching TRBD1 (5 bases). The CDR3 spans 14 residues. CDR1 SEHNR and CDR2 FQNEAQ come from the germline V gene (reference sequence). This CDR3 is CAIPRGFSNTEAFF. In DNA, the CDR3 is TGTGCTATACCGCGGGGGTTCTCGAACACTGAAGCTTTCTTT.

The chain uses TRBV18 and TRBJ2-7, with 8 bases identical to TRBD2. The CDR3 loop spans 15 amino acids. V shed 1 base, J shed 2 bases, and the junction held 4 bases outside the gene matches. The germline gives CDR1 KGHSH, CDR2 LQKENI. The CDR3 loop reads CASSPHERGTYEQYF. The CDR3 DNA reads as TGTGCCAGCTCACCACACGAGCGGGGGACCTACGAGCAGTACTTC.